The present entry profiles one T cell receptor (beta chain) with its context. The length of the CDR3 is 15 residues. V lost 1 base to trimming and J lost 2 bases, with 10 bases between them. The V gene's germline CDR1 is SGHTA and CDR2 FQGNSA. This sample is drawn from a study of spatial heterogeneity in lung cancer. The time point is: sample taken at primary tumor resection. Sequencing of whole RNA from tumor, nontumor lung or frozen PBMC involved no sorting. TCRdb redid the calling of the 5' RACE reads with MiXCR, one entry per CDR3 protein. This sample has just under 95,000 distinct CDR3 sequences, with roughly 12% found just once.

The receptor comes from a male donor with early-stage non-small cell lung cancer. The sample consisted of PBMCs, taken at surgery. The J gene is TRBJ2-3, the V gene TRBV7-2, with D hard to call. The CDR3 DNA reads as TGTGCCAGCAGCTTAGTGGGATCCTCCACAGATACGCAGTATTTT. Translated, it gives CASSLVGSSTDTQYF.